This T cell receptor (beta chain) was documented in a study of CD8 T cells in ankylosing spondylitis. TCRdb re-called the 5' RACE reads with MiXCR, one entry per CDR3 protein. The sample lists about 130,000 distinct CDR3 sequences, about a tenth seen once, with more than 3% in the top ten. This clonotype was counted many times. Its matching antigen is unknown. This CDR3 spans 9 amino acids. Study-level findings and limits: It appeared that ankylosing spondylitis blood was characterized by a TCR beta motif of several highly homologous variants.

The gene calls are TRBV21-1 and TRBJ2-5. TRBV21-1 is noted as a pseudogene. This clonotype was obtained from a male donor with ankylosing spondylitis or in good health (not recorded which). The sample was blood, either unsorted or a sorted T cell fraction (not recorded which). The CDR3 region has the DNA TGTGCCAGCAGCAAAGACCGTAACTTC. This translates into CASSKDRNF.